Reported below is one T cell receptor beta chain. Its antigen is not yet known. No qualities accompany the bases; no much larger clone lies one base away. These data come from a study of T cell clones after liver transplantation (dated by TCRdb to between 2019 and 2020). The study in broad terms: The samples were obtained from ITN030ST, a randomized trial that attempted immunosuppression withdrawal within 2 years after liver transplantation. After a pre-transplant mixed lymphocyte reaction, TCRbeta sequencing was used to pinpoint donor-reactive T cell clones, which were subsequently tracked in post-transplant blood. As an antigen-independent comparator for donor-reactive sequences, third party-reactive TCRbeta sequences were also identified from pre-transplant MLRs. Of the eight recipients, a few were HCV-positive, while the remaining recipients had been transplanted for non-autoimmune, non-viral indications. No induction therapy was given to the subjects, and standard immunosuppression was administered until randomization at 12-24 months post-transplant. Tolerance meant complete immunosuppression withdrawal for at least one year without liver enzymes rising beyond twice the upper limit of normal. Blood samples were taken pre-transplant, pre-randomization before withdrawal, and post-randomization after full withdrawal or failed withdrawal. The study cohort included 8 liver transplant recipients, of whom 3 were classified as tolerant and 5 as non-tolerant. General conclusions and limits of the study: After accounting for repertoire turnover, donor-reactive detection was significantly reduced in 7 of 8 subjects for CD4 and 8 of 8 for CD8. Low numbers of available donor cells limited the measurable donor-reactive repertoire in a couple of subjects. A greater decline was seen for donor-reactive sequences than for third party-reactive sequences, suggesting partial antigen-specific deletion unrelated to withdrawal success. The conclusions were considered preliminary, being limited by small, heterogeneous patient numbers and non-standardized post-transplant time points. Without allograft tissue specimens, donor-reactive T cells may have migrated into the graft rather than being deleted. Circulating donor-reactive CD4 TCRbeta sequences fell significantly post-transplant in 5 of 8 subjects, irrespective of tolerance or HCV status.

Frozen genomic DNA underwent high-throughput TCRbeta CDR3 sequencing by immunoSEQ, including PCR amplification, mapping, bias correction and internal controls. Per the source publication's procedure: Only productive rearrangements were retained, with each unique TCRbeta sequence defined by its CDR3 nucleotide sequence together with its V and J gene. Donor-reactive sequences required at least 5-fold expansion in CFSE-low cells versus unstimulated pre-transplant cells and at least 0.01% frequency. Minimum frequency thresholds were set for each subject on the basis of the unstimulated sample with the lowest template count, so that a detection power of at least 90% was ensured. Jensen-Shannon divergence between the top 1000 TCRbeta sequences after and before transplant was used to measure repertoire turnover. Two-sided Fisher's exact tests were used to test for changes in the detection of donor-reactive sequences. The table comes from immuneACCESS by way of TCRdb, which keeps in-frame sequences with V and J called. Part of the clones is missing from these tables; in studies checked, under half for an unresolved V gene and the rest for unknown reasons. The V and J calls and clone size are taken from that table; D and trimming were inferred from the DNA. This sample is represented by 53,000 or so clones; 84% of them were singletons. The ten largest clones represent around 8.7% of the sample.

Explained via the paper, the time point label denotes: pre-transplant. Unstimulated PBMCs, after thawing, were stained for CD3, CD4 and CD8 and then FACS-sorted into CD3+CD4+ and CD3+CD8+ populations. All 8 studied subjects were randomized to withdrawal of immunosuppression. The Qiagen DNeasy Blood and Tissue Kit was used for genomic DNA isolation. V and J lose 3 bases and 5 bases, and a span of 17 bases separates them. Counted from cysteine to phenylalanine, this CDR3 has 15 amino acids. CDR3 DNA only is kept here, 45 bases in frame from base 1. Based on the germline V gene, the CDR1 and CDR2 sequences are SGDLS and YYNGEE.

In this chain, TRBV9 is recombined with TRBJ1-1; TRBD1 is a weak D gene call, 6 bases matching. The starting material was CD4+ T cells from blood, obtained before liver transplant. This receptor was obtained from a human donor who received a liver transplant. Here the CDR3 is given as CASSAPQGLDTEAFF. In nucleotide form, the sequence is TGTGCCAGCAGCGCCCCCCAGGGGTTGGATACTGAAGCTTTCTTT.